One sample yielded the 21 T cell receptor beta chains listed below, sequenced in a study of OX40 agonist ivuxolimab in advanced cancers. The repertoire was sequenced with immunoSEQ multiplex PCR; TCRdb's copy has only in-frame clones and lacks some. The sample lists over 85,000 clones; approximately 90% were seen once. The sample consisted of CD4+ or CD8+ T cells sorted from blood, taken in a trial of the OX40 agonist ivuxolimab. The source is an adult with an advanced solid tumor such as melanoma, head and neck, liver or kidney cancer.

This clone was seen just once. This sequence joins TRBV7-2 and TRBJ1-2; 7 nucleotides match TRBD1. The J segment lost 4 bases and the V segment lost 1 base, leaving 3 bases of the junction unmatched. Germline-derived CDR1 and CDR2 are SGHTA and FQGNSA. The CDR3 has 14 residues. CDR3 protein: CASSLGRGVYGYTF. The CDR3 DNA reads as TGTGCCAGCAGCTTAGGCAGGGGGGTCTATGGCTACACCTTC.

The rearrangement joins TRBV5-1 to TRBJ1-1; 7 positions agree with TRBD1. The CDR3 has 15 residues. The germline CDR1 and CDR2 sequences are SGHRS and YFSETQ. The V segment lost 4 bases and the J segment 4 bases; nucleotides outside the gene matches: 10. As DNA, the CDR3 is TGCGCCAGCAGCCTGTATACAGGGGTGAGCACTGAAGCTTTCTTT. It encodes CASSLYTGVSTEAFF.

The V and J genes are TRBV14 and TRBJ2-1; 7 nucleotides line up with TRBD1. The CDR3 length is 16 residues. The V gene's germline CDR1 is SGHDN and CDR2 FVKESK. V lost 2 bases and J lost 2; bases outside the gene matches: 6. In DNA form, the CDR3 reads TGTGCCAGCAGCCAATACCGGGACAGACCCTACAATGAGCAGTTCTTC. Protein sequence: CASSQYRDRPYNEQFF. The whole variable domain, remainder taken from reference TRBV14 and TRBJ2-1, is EAGVTQFPSHSVIEKGQTVTLRCDPISGHDNLYWYRRVMGKEIKFLLHFVKESKQDESGMPNNRFLAERTGGTYSTLKVQPAELEDSGVYFCASSQYRDRPYNEQFFGPGTRLTVL.

DNA for the CDR3: TGTGCCAGCAGCCAAGAACGGGACTATGGCTACACCTTC. This gives the protein CASSQERDYGYTF. V and J are TRBV14 and TRBJ1-2, with D unclear. The CDR3 spans 13 residues. Germline V gene sequence: CDR1 SGHDN, CDR2 FVKESK. V lost 0 bases to trimming and J lost 3 bases, with 5 bases between them.

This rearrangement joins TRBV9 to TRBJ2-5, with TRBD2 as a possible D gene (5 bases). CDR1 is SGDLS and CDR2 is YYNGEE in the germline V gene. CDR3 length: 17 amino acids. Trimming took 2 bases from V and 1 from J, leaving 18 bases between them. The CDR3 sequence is CASSVGWAGNAQETQYF. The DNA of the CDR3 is TGTGCCAGCAGCGTGGGGTGGGCCGGGAATGCCCAAGAGACCCAGTACTTC. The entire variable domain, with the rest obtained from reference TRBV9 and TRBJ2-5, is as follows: DSGVTQTPKHLITATGQRVTLRCSPRSGDLSVYWYQQSLDQGLQFLIQYYNGEERAKGNILERFSAQQFPDLHSELNLSSLELGDSALYFCASSVGWAGNAQETQYFGPGTRLLVL.

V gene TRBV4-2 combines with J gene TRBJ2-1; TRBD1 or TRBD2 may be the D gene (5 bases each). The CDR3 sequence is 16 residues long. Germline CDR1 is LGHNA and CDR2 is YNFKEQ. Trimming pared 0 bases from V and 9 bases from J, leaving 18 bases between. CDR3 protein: CASSQEGNGAIGEQFF. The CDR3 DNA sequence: TGTGCCAGCAGCCAAGAAGGAAACGGGGCCATCGGTGAGCAGTTCTTC.

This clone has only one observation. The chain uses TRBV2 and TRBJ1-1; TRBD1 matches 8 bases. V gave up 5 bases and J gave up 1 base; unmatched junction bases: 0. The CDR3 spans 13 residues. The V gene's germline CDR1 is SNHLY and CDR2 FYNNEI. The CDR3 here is CASSQGANTEAFF. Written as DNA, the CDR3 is TGTGCCAGCAGTCAGGGGGCGAACACTGAAGCTTTCTTT.

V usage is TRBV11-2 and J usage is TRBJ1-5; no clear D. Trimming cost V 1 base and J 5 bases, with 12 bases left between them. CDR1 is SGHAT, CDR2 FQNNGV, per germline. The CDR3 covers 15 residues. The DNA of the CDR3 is TGTGCCAGCAGCTTAGCCAGCCTTAAGGATCAGCCCCAGCATTTT. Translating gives CASSLASLKDQPQHF.

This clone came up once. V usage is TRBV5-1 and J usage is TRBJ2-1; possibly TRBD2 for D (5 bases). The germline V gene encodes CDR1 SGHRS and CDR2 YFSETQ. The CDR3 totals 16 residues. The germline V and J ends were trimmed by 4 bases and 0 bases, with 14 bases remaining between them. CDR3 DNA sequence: TGCGCCAGCAGCCTAGCCGGGTCGAGCTCCTACAATGAGCAGTTCTTC. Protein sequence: CASSLAGSSSYNEQFF.

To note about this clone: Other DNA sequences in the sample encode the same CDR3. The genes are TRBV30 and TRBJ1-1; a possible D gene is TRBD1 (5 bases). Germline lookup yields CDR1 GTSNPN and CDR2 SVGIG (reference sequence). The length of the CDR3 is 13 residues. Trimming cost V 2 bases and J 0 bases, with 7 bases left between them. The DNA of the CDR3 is TGTGCCTGGAGTACAGGCATGAACACTGAAGCTTTCTTT. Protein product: CAWSTGMNTEAFF.

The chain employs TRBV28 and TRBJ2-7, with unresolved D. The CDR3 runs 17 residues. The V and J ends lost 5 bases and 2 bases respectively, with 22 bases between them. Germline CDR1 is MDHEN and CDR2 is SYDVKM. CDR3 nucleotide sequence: TGTGCCAGCAGTCTTCCACGATACCTTAAACAAACCTACGAGCAGTACTTC. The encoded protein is CASSLPRYLKQTYEQYF.

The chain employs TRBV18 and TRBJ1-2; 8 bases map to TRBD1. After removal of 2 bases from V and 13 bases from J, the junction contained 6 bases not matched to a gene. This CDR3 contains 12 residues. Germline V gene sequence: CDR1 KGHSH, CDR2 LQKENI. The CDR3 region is CASSPGQGAFTF. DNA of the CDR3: TGTGCCAGCTCACCAGGGCAGGGGGCTTTCACCTTC.

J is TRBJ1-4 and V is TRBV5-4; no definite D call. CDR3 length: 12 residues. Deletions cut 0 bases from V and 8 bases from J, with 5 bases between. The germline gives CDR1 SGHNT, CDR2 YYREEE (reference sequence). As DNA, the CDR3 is TGTGCCAGCAGCTTGGACAGAGAAAAACTGTTTTTT. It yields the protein CASSLDREKLFF.

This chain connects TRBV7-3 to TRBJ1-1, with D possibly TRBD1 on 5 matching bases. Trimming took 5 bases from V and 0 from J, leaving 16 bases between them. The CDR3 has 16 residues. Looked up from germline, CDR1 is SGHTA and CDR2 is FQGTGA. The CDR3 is CASSPGAGNMNTEAFF. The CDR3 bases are TGTGCCAGCAGCCCCGGGGCAGGGAACATGAACACTGAAGCTTTCTTT.

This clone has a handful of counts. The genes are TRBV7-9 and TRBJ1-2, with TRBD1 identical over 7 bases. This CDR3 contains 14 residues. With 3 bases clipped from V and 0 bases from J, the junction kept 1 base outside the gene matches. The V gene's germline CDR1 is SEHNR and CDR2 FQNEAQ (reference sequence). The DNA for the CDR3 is TGTGCCAGCAGCTTGGGACAGTCTAACTATGGCTACACCTTC. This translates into CASSLGQSNYGYTF.

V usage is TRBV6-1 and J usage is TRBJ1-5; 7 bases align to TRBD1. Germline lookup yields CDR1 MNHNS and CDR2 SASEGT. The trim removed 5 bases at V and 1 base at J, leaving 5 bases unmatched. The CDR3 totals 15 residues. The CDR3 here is CASSKGGESNQPQHF. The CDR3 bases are TGTGCCAGCAGTAAAGGGGGCGAAAGCAATCAGCCCCAGCATTTT.

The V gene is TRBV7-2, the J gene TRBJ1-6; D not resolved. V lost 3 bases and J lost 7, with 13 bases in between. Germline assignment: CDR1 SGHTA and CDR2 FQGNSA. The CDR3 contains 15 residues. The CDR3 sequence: CASSLVWGTNSPLHF. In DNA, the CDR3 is TGTGCCAGCAGCTTGGTTTGGGGTACGAATTCACCCCTCCACTTT.

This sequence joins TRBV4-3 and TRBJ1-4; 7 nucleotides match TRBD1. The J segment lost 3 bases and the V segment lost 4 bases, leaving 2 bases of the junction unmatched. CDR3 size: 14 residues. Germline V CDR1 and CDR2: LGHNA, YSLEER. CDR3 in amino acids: CASSRTGSNEKLFF. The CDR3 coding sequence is TGCGCCAGCAGCCGGACAGGCTCTAATGAAAAACTGTTTTTT.

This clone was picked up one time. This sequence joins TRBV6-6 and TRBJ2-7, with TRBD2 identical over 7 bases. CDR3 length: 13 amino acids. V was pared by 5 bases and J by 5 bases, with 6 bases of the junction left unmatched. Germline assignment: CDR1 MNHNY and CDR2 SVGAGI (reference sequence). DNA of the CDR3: TGTGCCAGCAGTACCGGGAGGATCAACGAGCAGTACTTC. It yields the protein CASSTGRINEQYF.

Here the CDR3 DNA reads TGTGCCAGTAGTATAGGGGCCCCCTGGGCGGCGGGAAATGAGCAGTTCTTC. Its translation is CASSIGAPWAAGNEQFF. The chain employs TRBV19 and TRBJ2-1, with D possibly matching TRBD2 (6 bases). Trimming stripped 1 base from V and 7 bases from J, with 20 bases between. Germline values: CDR1 LNHDA, CDR2 SQIVND (reference sequence). The CDR3 length is 17 residues.

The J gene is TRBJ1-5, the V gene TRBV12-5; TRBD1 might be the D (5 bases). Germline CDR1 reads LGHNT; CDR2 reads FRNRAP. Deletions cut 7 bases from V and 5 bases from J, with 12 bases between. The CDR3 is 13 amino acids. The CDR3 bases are TGTGCTAGTGCTGGGATGGGGCATCAGCCCCAGCATTTT. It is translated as CASAGMGHQPQHF.